This T cell receptor (beta chain) originates from a study of OX40 agonist ivuxolimab in advanced cancers. Study-level background: An anti-OX40 (CD134) antibody with agonistic activity, ivuxolimab, was administered to patients. Ivuxolimab was administered intravenously to patients at 0.01 to 10 mg/kg every 2 weeks. A mean age of about 59 years, range roughly 20 to 79, was recorded, and roughly 83% were male. The study's findings and limits: Antigen specificity of clonally expanded peripheral T cells was not established.

The sample holds many counts of this clone. Its antigen is not identified. The same CDR3 can be traced to other DNA sequences in this sample. Produced via immunoSEQ multiplex PCR; TCRdb's table is partial and in-frame only. This sample has around 72,000 clones; around 86% occur once, and the top ten carry 8% to 10%. Germline V gene lookup returns CDR1 MGHRA and CDR2 YSYEKL. Deletions cut 4 bases from V and 3 bases from J, with 4 bases between. This CDR3 has 12 amino acids. This chain connects TRBV4-1 to TRBJ1-3, with D unclear. The TCR comes from an adult with an advanced solid tumor such as melanoma, head and neck, liver or kidney cancer. This material consisted of CD4+ or CD8+ T cells sorted from blood, taken in a trial of the OX40 agonist ivuxolimab. CDR3 coding DNA: TGCGCCAGCAGCCCGGTTGGAAACACCATATATTTT. As protein: CASSPVGNTIYF.